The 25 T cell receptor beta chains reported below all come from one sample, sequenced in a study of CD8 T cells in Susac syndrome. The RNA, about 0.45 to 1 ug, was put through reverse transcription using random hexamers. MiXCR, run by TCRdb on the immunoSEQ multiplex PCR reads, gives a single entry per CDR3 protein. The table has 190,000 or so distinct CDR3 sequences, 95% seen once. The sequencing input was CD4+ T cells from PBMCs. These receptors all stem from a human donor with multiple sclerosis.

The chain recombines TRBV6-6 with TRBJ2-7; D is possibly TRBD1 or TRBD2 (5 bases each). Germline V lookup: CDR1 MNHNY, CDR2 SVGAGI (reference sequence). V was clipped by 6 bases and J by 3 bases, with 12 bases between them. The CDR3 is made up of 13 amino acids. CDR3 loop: CASSRGQNYEQYV. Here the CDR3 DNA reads TGTGCCAGCAGCCGGGGCCAAAACTACGAGCAGTACGTC.

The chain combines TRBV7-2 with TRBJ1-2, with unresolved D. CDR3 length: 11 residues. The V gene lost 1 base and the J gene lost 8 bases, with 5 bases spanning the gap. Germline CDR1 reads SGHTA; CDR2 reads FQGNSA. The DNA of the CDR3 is TGTGCCAGCAGCTTAGATCTAGGCTACACCTTC. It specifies CASSLDLGYTF.

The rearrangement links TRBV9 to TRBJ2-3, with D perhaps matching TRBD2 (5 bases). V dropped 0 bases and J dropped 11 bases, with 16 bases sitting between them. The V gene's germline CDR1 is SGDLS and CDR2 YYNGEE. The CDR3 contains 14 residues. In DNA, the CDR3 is TGTGCCAGCAGCGTAGTGGGCTATGAGGGTCTGCAGTATTTT. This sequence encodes CASSVVGYEGLQYF.

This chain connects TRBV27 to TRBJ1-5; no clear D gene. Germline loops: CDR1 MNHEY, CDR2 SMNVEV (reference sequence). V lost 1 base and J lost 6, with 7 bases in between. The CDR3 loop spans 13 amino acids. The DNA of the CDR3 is TGTGCCAGCAGTTTATTGTTCGGTCAGCCCCAGCATTTT. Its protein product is CASSLLFGQPQHF.

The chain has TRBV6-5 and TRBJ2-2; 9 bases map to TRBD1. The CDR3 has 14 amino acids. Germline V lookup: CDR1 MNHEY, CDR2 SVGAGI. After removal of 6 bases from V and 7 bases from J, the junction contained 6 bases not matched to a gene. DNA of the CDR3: TGTGCCAGCAGCTCGGGACAGGGTGGCGGGGAGCTGTTTTTT. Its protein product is CASSSGQGGGELFF.

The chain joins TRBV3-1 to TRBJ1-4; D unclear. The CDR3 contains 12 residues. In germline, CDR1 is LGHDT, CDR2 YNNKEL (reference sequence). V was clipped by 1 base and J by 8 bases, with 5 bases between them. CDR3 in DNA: TGTGCCAGCAGCCAAGGGGCCGAAAAACTGTTTTTT. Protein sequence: CASSQGAEKLFF.

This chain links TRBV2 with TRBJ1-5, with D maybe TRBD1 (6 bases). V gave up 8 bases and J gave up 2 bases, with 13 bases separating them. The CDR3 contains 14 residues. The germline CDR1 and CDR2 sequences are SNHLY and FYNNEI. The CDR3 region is CASGGGRGNQPQHF. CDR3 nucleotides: TGTGCCAGCGGAGGGGGTAGGGGCAATCAGCCCCAGCATTTT.

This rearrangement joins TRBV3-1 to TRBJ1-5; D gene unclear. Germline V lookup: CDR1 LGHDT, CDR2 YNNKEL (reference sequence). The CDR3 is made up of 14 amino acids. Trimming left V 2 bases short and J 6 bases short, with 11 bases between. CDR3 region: CASSQSPGGQPQHF. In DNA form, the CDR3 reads TGTGCCAGCAGCCAAAGCCCAGGAGGTCAGCCCCAGCATTTT.

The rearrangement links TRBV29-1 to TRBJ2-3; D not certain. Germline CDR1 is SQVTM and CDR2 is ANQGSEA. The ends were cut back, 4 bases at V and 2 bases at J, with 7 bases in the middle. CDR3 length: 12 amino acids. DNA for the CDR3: TGCAGCGTTGTTCCGAACACAGATACGCAGTATTTT. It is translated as CSVVPNTDTQYF.

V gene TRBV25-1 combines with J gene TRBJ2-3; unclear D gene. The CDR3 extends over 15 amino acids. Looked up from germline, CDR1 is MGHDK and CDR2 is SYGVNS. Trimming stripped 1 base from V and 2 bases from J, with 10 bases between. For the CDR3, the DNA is TGTGCCAGCAGTGAATGGGGTACCTTCACAGATACGCAGTATTTT. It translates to CASSEWGTFTDTQYF. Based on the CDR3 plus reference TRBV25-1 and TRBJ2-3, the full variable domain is EADIYQTPRYLVIGTGKKITLECSQTMGHDKMYWYQQDPGMELHLIHYSYGVNSTEKGDLSSESTVSRIRTEHFPLTLESARPSHTSQYLCASSEWGTFTDTQYFGPGTRLTVL.

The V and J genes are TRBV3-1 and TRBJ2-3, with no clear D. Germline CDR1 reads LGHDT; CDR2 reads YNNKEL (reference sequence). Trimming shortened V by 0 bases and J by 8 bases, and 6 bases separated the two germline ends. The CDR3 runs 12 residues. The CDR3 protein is CASSQDTSTQYF. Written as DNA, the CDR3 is TGTGCCAGCAGCCAAGATACCAGTACGCAGTATTTT.

CDR3 in amino acids: CASSSIGPNAQYF. CDR3 bases: TGTGCCAGCAGCTCGATAGGGCCGAATGCGCAGTATTTT. The rearrangement uses TRBV11-2 and TRBJ2-3; D unclear. V lost 4 bases and J lost 10, with 15 bases in between. The germline V gene has CDR1 SGHAT and CDR2 FQNNGV. The CDR3 contains 13 residues. The variable domain in full, completed from reference TRBV11-2 and TRBJ2-3, reads EAGVAQSPRYKIIEKRQSVAFWCNPISGHATLYWYQQILGQGPKLLIQFQNNGVVDDSQLPKDRFSAERLKGVDSTLKIQPAKLEDSAVYLCASSSIGPNAQYFGPGTRLTVL.

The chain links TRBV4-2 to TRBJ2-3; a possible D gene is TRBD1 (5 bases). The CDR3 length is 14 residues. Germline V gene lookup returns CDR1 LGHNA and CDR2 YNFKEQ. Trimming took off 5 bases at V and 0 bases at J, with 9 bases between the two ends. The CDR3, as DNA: TGTGCCAGCAGCGTCGACAGAAGCACAGATACGCAGTATTTT. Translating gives CASSVDRSTDTQYF.

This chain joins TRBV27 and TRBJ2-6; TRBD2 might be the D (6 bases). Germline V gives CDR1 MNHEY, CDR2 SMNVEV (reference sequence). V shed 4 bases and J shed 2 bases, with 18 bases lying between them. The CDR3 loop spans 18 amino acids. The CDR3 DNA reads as TGTGCCAGCAGTTCGATATGGGCGCCGGGGGCTGGGGCCAACGTCCTGACTTTC. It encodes CASSSIWAPGAGANVLTF.

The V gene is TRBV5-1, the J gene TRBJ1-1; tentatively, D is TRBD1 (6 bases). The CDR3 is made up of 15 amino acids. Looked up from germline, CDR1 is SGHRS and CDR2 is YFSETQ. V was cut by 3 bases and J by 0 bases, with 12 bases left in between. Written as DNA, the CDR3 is TGCGCCAGCAGCTGGGGGGCCAGCCTGAACACTGAAGCTTTCTTT. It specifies CASSWGASLNTEAFF.

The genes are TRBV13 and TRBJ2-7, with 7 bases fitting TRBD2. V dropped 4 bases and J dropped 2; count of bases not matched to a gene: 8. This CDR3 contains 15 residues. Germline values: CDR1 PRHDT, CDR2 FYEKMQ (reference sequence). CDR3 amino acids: CASSSVRGEPYEQYV. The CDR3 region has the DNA TGTGCCAGCAGCTCAGTCCGGGGGGAGCCCTACGAGCAGTACGTC.

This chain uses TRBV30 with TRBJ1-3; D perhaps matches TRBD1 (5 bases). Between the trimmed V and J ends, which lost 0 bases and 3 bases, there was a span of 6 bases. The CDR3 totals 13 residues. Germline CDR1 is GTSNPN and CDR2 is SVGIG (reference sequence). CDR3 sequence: CAWSVDSGNTIYF. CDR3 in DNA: TGTGCCTGGAGTGTCGACAGTGGAAACACCATATATTTT.

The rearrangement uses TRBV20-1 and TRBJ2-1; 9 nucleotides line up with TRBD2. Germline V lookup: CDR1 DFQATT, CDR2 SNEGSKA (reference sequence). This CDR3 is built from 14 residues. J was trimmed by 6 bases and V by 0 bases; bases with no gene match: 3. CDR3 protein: CSARDGGGGNEQFF. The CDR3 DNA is TGCAGTGCTAGAGATGGCGGGGGGGGCAATGAGCAGTTCTTC.

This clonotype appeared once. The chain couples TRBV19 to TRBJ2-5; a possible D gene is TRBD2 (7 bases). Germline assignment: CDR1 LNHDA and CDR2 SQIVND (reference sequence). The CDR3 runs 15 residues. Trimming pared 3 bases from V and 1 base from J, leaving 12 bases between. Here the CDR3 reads CASSIHAGAQETQYF. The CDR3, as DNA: TGTGCCAGTAGTATCCACGCGGGGGCCCAAGAGACCCAGTACTTC. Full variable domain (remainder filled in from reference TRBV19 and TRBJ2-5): DGGITQSPKYLFRKEGQNVTLSCEQNLNHDAMYWYRQDPGQGLRLIYYSQIVNDFQKGDIAEGYSVSREKKESFPLTVTSAQKNPTAFYLCASSIHAGAQETQYFGPGTRLLVL.

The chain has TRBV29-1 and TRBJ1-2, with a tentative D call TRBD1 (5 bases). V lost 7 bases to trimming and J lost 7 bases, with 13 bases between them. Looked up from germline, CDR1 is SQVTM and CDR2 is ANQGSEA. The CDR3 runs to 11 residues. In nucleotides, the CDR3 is TGCAGCGGGGGAGAGGGGTTTGGCTACACCTTC. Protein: CSGGEGFGYTF. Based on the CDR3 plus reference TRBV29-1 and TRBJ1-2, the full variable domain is SAVISQKPSRDICQRGTSLTIQCQVDSQVTMMFWYRQQPGQSLTLIATANQGSEATYESGFVIDKFPISRPNLTFSTLTVSNMSPEDSSIYLCSGGEGFGYTFGSGTRLTVV.

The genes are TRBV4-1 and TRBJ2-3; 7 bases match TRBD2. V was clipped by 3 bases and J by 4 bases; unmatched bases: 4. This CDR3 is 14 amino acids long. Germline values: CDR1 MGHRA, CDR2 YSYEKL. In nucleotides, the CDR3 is TGCGCCAGCAGCCAGAGACTAGCCTCAGATACGCAGTATTTT. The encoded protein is CASSQRLASDTQYF.

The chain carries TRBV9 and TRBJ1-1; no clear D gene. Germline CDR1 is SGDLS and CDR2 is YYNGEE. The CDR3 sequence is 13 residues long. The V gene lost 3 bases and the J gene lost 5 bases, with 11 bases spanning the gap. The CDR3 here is CASSASGETEAFF. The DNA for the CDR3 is TGTGCCAGCAGCGCCTCAGGAGAAACTGAAGCTTTCTTT.

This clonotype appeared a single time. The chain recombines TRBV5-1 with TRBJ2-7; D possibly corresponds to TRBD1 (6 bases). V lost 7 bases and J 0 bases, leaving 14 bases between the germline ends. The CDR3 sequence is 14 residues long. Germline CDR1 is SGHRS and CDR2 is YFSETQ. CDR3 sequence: CASSYGGSSYEQYF. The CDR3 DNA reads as TGCGCCAGCTCCTATGGGGGCAGCTCCTACGAGCAGTACTTC.

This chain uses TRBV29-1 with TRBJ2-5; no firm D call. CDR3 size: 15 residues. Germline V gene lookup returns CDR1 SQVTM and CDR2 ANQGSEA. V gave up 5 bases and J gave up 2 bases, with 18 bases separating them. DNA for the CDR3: TGCAGCGTTCCACCTAAAACTGGGTTACAAGAGACCCAGTACTTC. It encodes CSVPPKTGLQETQYF.

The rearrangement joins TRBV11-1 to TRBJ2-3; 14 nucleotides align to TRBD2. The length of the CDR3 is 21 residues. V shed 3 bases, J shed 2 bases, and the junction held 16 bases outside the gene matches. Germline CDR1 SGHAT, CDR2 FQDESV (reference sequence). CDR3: CASSFSGTSGGPRVNTDTQYF. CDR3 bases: TGTGCCAGCAGCTTTTCCGGGACTAGCGGGGGTCCCCGAGTGAACACAGATACGCAGTATTTT.